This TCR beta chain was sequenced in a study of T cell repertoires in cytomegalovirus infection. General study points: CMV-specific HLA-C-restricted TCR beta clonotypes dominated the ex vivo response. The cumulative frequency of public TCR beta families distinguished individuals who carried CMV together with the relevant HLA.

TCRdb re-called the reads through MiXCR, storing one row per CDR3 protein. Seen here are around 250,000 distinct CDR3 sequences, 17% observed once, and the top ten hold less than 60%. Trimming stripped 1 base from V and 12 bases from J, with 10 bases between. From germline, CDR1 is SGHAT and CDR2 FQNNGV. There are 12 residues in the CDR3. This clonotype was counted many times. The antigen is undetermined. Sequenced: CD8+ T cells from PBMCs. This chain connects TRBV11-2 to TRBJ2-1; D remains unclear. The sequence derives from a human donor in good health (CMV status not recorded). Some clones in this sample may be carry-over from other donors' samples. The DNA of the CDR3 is TGTGCCAGCAGCTTAGGCGGTGGTGGGCAGTTCTTC. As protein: CASSLGGGGQFF.